This TCR beta chain was captured by sequencing in a study of shared clonotypes between healthy human individuals. Naive CD8 populations comprised CD45RO-negative cells positively selected for CCR7, excluding terminally differentiated effector memory CD45RA+ cells. CDR3 length: 14 residues. Trimming took off 1 base at V and 0 bases at J, with 7 bases between the two ends. The V gene's germline CDR1 is SGHNT and CDR2 YYREEE (reference sequence). The assay was immunoSEQ multiplex PCR, and TCRdb's table has in-frame clones only and misses some. The repertoire has more than 2 million clones, less than 95% of them found once; the top ten carry around 1.1%.

The gene calls are TRBV5-4 and TRBJ1-2, with D tentatively TRBD1 (5 bases). The receptor comes from a man between 18 and 29 years old in good health. Source material: naive CD8+ T cells sorted from blood. The CDR3 coding sequence is TGTGCCAGCAGCTTGTCGGACACTAACTATGGCTACACCTTC. This codes for CASSLSDTNYGYTF.